The 10 T cell receptor beta chains below were found in one sample sequenced in a study of blood T cell repertoires in COVID-19. Generated by immunoSEQ multiplex PCR, the TCRdb table keeps only in-frame clones and is missing some. This sample has roughly 250,000 clones, with just over 90% found just once. Specimen: PBMCs or T cells enriched from blood (not recorded which). All receptors come from a woman aged 18-30 years who had recovered from COVID-19.

Only a few counts were recorded for this clone. V is TRBV19 and J is TRBJ1-4; tentatively, D is TRBD1 (6 bases). CDR3 length equals 14 residues. Per the germline V gene, CDR1 is LNHDA and CDR2 is SQIVND (reference sequence). The V and J ends lost 4 bases and 1 base respectively, with 7 bases between them. CDR3 DNA: TGTGCCAGTAGTAAAGGGGGAACTAATGAAAAACTGTTTTTT. Protein: CASSKGGTNEKLFF.

This clone was observed a few times. The V and J genes are TRBV6-4 and TRBJ1-2; 8 bases are a match to TRBD1. In germline, CDR1 is MRHNA, CDR2 SNTAGT. Unmatched junction bases numbered 6, after V lost 0 bases and J lost 0 bases. The CDR3 loop spans 17 amino acids. The CDR3 coding sequence is TGTGCCAGCAGTGACTCGGTGCAGGGGGCTACTAACTATGGCTACACCTTC. This sequence encodes CASSDSVQGATNYGYTF.

The gene calls are TRBV19 and TRBJ1-6, with TRBD1 matching 8 bases. Germline V gene lookup returns CDR1 LNHDA and CDR2 SQIVND (reference sequence). The CDR3 totals 14 residues. The trim removed 8 bases at V and 10 bases at J, leaving 10 bases unmatched. The CDR3 loop is CASATGQGRSPLHF. CDR3 bases: TGTGCCAGTGCAACTGGACAGGGTCGCTCACCCCTCCACTTT.

The chain is built from TRBV6-6 and TRBJ1-1, with D perhaps matching TRBD1 (6 bases). CDR1 and CDR2 (germline): MNHNY, SVGAGI (reference sequence). The CDR3 sequence is 15 residues long. The ends were cut back, 6 bases at V and 8 bases at J, with 22 bases in the middle. The CDR3 nucleotides are TGTGCCAGCAGCCCTCTGGGGGGGGGCAGCTTGGAAGCTTTCTTT. Protein product: CASSPLGGGSLEAFF.

This chain uses TRBV5-1 with TRBJ1-1; 9 positions match TRBD1. The CDR3 covers 13 residues. The ends lost 4 bases at V and 10 bases at J; junction bases unmatched: 8. From germline, CDR1 is SGHRS and CDR2 YFSETQ. The CDR3 region is CASSDGTGTTAFF. In nucleotides, the CDR3 is TGCGCCAGCAGCGACGGGACAGGGACTACAGCTTTCTTT.

The CDR3 DNA reads TGTGCCATCTCGAGCGGGGGGGGACCATTCTTC. It is translated as CAISSGGGPFF. The chain couples TRBV5-4 to TRBJ2-1; 10 nucleotides agree with TRBD2. V shed 9 bases, J shed 16 bases, and the junction held 10 bases outside the gene matches. Germline lookup yields CDR1 SGHNT and CDR2 YYREEE (reference sequence). The CDR3 extends over 11 amino acids.

V gene TRBV27 combines with J gene TRBJ2-7, with TRBD1 as a possible D gene (6 bases). This CDR3 contains 13 residues. Trimming removed 11 bases at V and 2 bases at J, with 16 bases between. Germline CDR1 and CDR2: MNHEY and SMNVEV (reference sequence). CDR3 loop: CAVGPGVPYEQYF. The CDR3 DNA reads as TGTGCCGTAGGACCAGGGGTTCCCTACGAGCAGTACTTC.

The J gene is TRBJ2-2, the V gene TRBV24-1; 11 nucleotides match TRBD1. This CDR3 has 14 residues. Unmatched junction bases numbered 7, after V lost 10 bases and J lost 7 bases. Germline loops: CDR1 KGHDR, CDR2 SFDVKD. The CDR3 DNA sequence: TGTGCCACTGCCGGGACAGGGGGTAGCGGGGAGCTGTTTTTT. This gives the protein CATAGTGGSGELFF.

The V gene is TRBV28, the J gene TRBJ1-5; weak D call: TRBD1 (6 bases). The CDR3 has 16 amino acids. From germline, CDR1 is MDHEN and CDR2 SYDVKM. V shed 5 bases and J shed 2 bases, with 16 bases lying between them. CDR3: CASSEIGGEGNQPQHF. CDR3 coding DNA: TGTGCCAGCAGTGAAATAGGGGGGGAAGGCAATCAGCCCCAGCATTTT.

This rearrangement joins TRBV7-6 to TRBJ1-3; TRBD1 agrees at 8 bases. The V gene end was trimmed by 8 bases and the J gene end by 0 bases; junction bases not matched to a gene: 6. Germline loops: CDR1 SGHVS, CDR2 FNYEAQ. The CDR3 spans 15 residues. For the CDR3, the DNA is TGTGCCAGCGGCACGACAGGGGCCTCTGGAAACACCATATATTTT. This translates into CASGTTGASGNTIYF.